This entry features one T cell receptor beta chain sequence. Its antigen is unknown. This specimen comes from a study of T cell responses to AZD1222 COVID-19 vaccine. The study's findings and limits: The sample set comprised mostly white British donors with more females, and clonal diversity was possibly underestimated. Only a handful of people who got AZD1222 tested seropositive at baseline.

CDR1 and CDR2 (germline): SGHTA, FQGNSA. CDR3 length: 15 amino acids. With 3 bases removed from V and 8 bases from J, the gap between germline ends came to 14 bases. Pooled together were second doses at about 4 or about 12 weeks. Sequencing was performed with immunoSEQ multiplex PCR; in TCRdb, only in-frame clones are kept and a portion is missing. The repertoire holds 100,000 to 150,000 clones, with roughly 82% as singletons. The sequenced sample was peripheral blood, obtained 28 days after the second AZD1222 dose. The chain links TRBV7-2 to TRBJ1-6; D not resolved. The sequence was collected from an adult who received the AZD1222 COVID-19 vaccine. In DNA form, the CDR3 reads TGTGCCAGCAGCTTCTTCGAGGTGCCCTATTCACCCCTCCACTTT. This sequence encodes CASSFFEVPYSPLHF. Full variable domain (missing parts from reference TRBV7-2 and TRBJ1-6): GAGVSQSPSNKVTEKGKDVELRCDPISGHTALYWYRQSLGQGLEFLIYFQGNSAPDKSGLPSDRFSAERTGGSVSTLTIQRTQQEDSAVYLCASSFFEVPYSPLHFGNGTRLTVT.